Listed here are 7 T cell receptor beta chains from one sample, sequenced in a study of shared clonotypes between healthy human individuals (TCRdb year 2020). For the CD8 naive samples, CD45RO-negative cells were positively selected for CCR7, yielding a CD45RA+CCR7+ population from which TemRA cells were excluded. Library preparation employed the immunoSEQ multiplex PCR assay. Drawn from immuneACCESS, this table holds only the in-frame rearrangements with V and J called that TCRdb kept. Clones are partly lost; checked studies trace under half to an unresolved V gene and leave the rest unexplained. A total of about 2.1 million clones appear in this sample, around 93% of them only once. The ten most abundant clones make up more than 1.5% of the sample. Sequencing input: naive CD8+ T cells from PBMCs. The cell subset or site label of this sample denotes: CD45RA+CCR7+. The receptors shown here come from a man aged 18 to 29 in good health. Some clones in this sample may be carry-over from other donors' samples.

This clone was seen just once. The CDR3 region has the DNA TGTGCCACCAGCAGAGAAGGAAGGCCGACCTACGAGCAGTACTTC. It codes for CATSREGRPTYEQYF. The chain recombines TRBV15 with TRBJ2-7, with D unclear. V was pared by 0 bases and J by 2 bases, with 11 bases between. The germline gives CDR1 LNHNV, CDR2 YYDKDF (reference sequence). There are 15 residues in the CDR3.

With regard to this clone: The same CDR3 also results from other DNA sequences found in this sample. The V gene is TRBV27, the J gene TRBJ2-7, with 9 nucleotides matching TRBD2. The CDR3 is 15 residues long. Germline CDR1 is MNHEY and CDR2 is SMNVEV (reference sequence). After removal of 4 bases from V and 3 bases from J, the junction contained 7 bases not matched to a gene. CDR3 region: CASSSRAGGSYEQYF. CDR3 nucleotide sequence: TGTGCCAGCAGTTCCCGCGCGGGAGGGAGCTACGAGCAGTACTTC.

This clone was detected only once. This chain links TRBV28 with TRBJ1-2, with 9 positions matching TRBD1. From germline, CDR1 is MDHEN and CDR2 SYDVKM. The trim removed 6 bases at V and 3 bases at J, leaving 17 bases unmatched. The length of the CDR3 is 18 residues. The CDR3 DNA sequence: TGTGCCAGCAGACCCCTCGTCCGGACAGGGGCCGACGACTATGGCTACACCTTC. It translates to CASRPLVRTGADDYGYTF.

The chain combines TRBV29-1 with TRBJ2-1; TRBD2 is a possible D gene (5 bases). Germline CDR1 and CDR2: SQVTM and ANQGSEA. There are 14 residues in the CDR3. The V end lost 6 bases, the J end lost 0 bases, and 12 bases lay between the germline ends. The CDR3: CSVGSPGSYNEQFF. The CDR3 nucleotides read TGCAGCGTAGGGAGTCCGGGCTCCTACAATGAGCAGTTCTTC.

The chain is built from TRBV30 and TRBJ2-5; 8 nucleotides agree with TRBD2. The CDR3 has 12 amino acids. The V gene end was trimmed by 3 bases and the J gene end by 9 bases; junction bases not matched to a gene: 6. Per germline, CDR1 GTSNPN and CDR2 SVGIG (reference sequence). In DNA, the CDR3 is TGTGCCTGGAGCGCGCGGGAGGCGGCCCAGTACTTC. Residues: CAWSAREAAQYF.

About this clone itself: The same CDR3 arises from other DNA sequences in this sample as well. The chain carries TRBV10-3 and TRBJ2-1, with TRBD2 matching over 11 bases. The CDR3 is made up of 16 amino acids. V trimming: 2 bases; J trimming: 1 base; junction bases outside the gene matches: 1. CDR1 ENHRY and CDR2 SYGVKD come from the germline V gene. The CDR3 coding sequence is TGTGCCATCAGTGAGGGGACTAGCGGATCCTACAATGAGCAGTTCTTC. Amino acid sequence: CAISEGTSGSYNEQFF.

This clone was observed once. The gene calls are TRBV29-1 and TRBJ2-1; a possible D gene is TRBD1 (5 bases). Trimming pared 4 bases from V and 0 bases from J, leaving 13 bases between. This CDR3 spans 15 amino acids. CDR1 SQVTM and CDR2 ANQGSEA come from the germline V gene. CDR3 DNA sequence: TGCAGCGTTGCAGGGTCTATAAGCTCCTACAATGAGCAGTTCTTC. Its protein is CSVAGSISSYNEQFF.